This T cell receptor (beta chain) was sequenced in a study of control samples from healthy donors and cancer patients (dated by TCRdb to 2019 to 2021). Library construction relied on the immunoSEQ multiplex PCR assay. This is the immuneACCESS table as TCRdb keeps it, with only in-frame sequences that have V and J called. A part of the clones is gone; compared with another copy, unresolved V genes explain less than half, and the rest is unexplained. Here the sample has around 130,000 clones; about nine tenths occur a single time. The ten largest clones represent roughly 2.7% of the sample. CDR1 MGHRA and CDR2 YSYEKL are derived from the germline V gene. V sheds 4 bases and J sheds 5 bases, leaving 11 bases between their ends. The CDR3 runs 13 residues from the cysteine to the phenylalanine. Only CDR3 DNA is held: 39 bases, read in frame from base 1. As regards this clone: Its antigen is unknown. Qualities for individual bases were not recorded, and no much larger clone is one base off.

This sequence originates from a man in his late teens or twenties in good health. Sample: blood. Rearrangement joined TRBV4-1 to TRBJ1-1, with the D gene not clear enough to name. The CDR3 here reads CASSLPGRTEAFF. The nucleotide sequence reads as follows: TGCGCCAGCAGCCTCCCCGGAAGGACTGAAGCTTTCTTT.